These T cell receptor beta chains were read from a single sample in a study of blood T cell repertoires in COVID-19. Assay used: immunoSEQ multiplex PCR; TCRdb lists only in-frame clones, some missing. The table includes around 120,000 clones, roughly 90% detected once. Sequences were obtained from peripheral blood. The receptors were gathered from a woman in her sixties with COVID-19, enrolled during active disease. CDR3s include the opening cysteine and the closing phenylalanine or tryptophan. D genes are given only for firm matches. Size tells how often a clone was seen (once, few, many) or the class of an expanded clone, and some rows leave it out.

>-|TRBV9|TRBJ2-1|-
CASSVGQSRGEQFF
TGTGCCAGCAGCGTGGGACAGTCCCGGGGGGAGCAGTTCTTC
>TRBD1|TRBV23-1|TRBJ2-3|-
CASSQGQGLGTDTQYF
TGCGCCAGCAGTCAAGGACAGGGGTTGGGCACAGATACGCAGTATTTT
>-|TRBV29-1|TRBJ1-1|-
CSVPTPGLGLTEAFF
TGCAGCGTTCCCACCCCGGGACTTGGGCTCACTGAAGCTTTCTTT
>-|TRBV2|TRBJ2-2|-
CATTPGVLGELFF
TGTGCCACCACCCCCGGGGTCCTCGGGGAGCTGTTTTTT
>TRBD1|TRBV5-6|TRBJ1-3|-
CASSRGQSGNTIYF
TGTGCCAGCAGCCGGGGACAGTCTGGAAACACCATATATTTT
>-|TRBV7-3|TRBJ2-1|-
CASSPSGGPYNEQFF
TGTGCCAGCAGCCCCTCAGGGGGGCCTTACAATGAGCAGTTCTTC
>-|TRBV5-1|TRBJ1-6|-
CASSLGQGPDSPLHF
TGCGCCAGCAGCTTGGGGCAGGGGCCGGATTCACCCCTCCACTTT
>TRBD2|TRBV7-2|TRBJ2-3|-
CASSLVTLAGGGSYTQYF
TGTGCCAGCAGCTTAGTCACACTAGCGGGGGGTGGTTCGTATACGCAGTATTTT
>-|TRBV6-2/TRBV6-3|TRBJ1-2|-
CASSYWGTNYGYTF
TGTGCCAGCAGTTACTGGGGGACAAACTATGGCTACACCTTC
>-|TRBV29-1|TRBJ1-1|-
CSASRAIEAFF
TGCAGCGCGTCCAGGGCGATCGAAGCTTTCTTT
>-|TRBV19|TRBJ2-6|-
CASSMRASGANVLTF
TGTGCCAGTAGTATGAGGGCCTCCGGGGCCAACGTCCTGACTTTC
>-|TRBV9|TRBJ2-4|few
CASSPGANIQYF
TGTGCCAGCAGCCCAGGGGCAAACATTCAGTACTTC
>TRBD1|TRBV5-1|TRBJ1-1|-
CASSPDGQGMNTEAFF
TGCGCCAGCAGCCCCGATGGACAGGGGATGAACACTGAAGCTTTCTTT
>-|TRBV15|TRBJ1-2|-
CATSRDLGLYGYTF
TGTGCCACCAGCAGAGATCTGGGGCTTTATGGCTACACCTTC
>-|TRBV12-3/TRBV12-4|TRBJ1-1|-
CASSLFGGAEAFF
TGTGCCAGCAGTTTATTTGGGGGGGCTGAAGCTTTCTTT
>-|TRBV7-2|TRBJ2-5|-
CASSFQAGQETQYF
TGTGCCAGCAGCTTTCAGGCGGGGCAAGAGACCCAGTACTTC
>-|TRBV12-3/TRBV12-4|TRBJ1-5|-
CASSLRVGQPQHF
TGTGCCAGCAGTTTGAGGGTTGGTCAGCCCCAGCATTTT
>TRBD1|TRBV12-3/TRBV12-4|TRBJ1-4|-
CASSLAGDRELFF
TGTGCCAGCAGTTTAGCGGGGGACAGGGAACTGTTTTTT
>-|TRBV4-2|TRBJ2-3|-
CASSQVTYTDTQYF
TGTGCCAGCAGCCAAGTGACTTACACAGATACGCAGTATTTT
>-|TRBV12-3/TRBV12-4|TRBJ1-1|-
CASSSGQEAFF
TGTGCCAGCAGTTCCGGACAGGAAGCTTTCTTT
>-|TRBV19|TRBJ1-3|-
CASSIGWRSSGNTIYF
TGTGCCAGTAGTATAGGATGGCGGAGCTCTGGAAACACCATATATTTT
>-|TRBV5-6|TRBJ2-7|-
CASSFTGLIGYEQYF
TGTGCCAGCAGCTTCACAGGTCTTATTGGCTACGAGCAGTACTTC
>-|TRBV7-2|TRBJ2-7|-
CASSFRVNPLYEQYF
TGTGCCAGCAGCTTCAGGGTAAACCCCCTCTACGAGCAGTACTTC
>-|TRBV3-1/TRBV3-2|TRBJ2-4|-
CASSQASGLLEF
TGTGCCAGCAGCCAAGCATCAGGACTACTGGAGTTC
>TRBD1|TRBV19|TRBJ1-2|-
CASSMGVGDSYGYTF
TGTGCCAGTAGTATGGGTGTCGGGGACAGTTATGGCTACACCTTC
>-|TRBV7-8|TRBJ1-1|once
CASSYPEREAFF
TGTGCCAGCAGCTACCCCGAGAGGGAAGCTTTCTTT
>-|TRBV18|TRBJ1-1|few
CASSGGTNTEAFF
TGTGCCAGCTCCGGGGGGACGAACACTGAAGCTTTCTTT
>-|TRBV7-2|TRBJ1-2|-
CATPAGADYGYTF
TGTGCCACGCCTGCGGGGGCAGACTATGGCTACACCTTC
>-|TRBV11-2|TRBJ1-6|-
CASSITRDRALHF
TGTGCCAGCAGTATTACGCGGGACCGCGCCCTCCACTTT
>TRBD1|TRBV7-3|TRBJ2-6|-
CASSLGGQGSSGANVLTF
TGTGCCAGCAGCTTAGGAGGACAGGGCTCATCTGGGGCCAACGTCCTGACTTTC
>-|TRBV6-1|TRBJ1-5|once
CASSEMSQPQHF
TGTGCCAGCAGTGAGATGAGTCAGCCCCAGCATTTT
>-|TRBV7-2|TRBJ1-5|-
CASSLEPHQPQHF
TGTGCCAGCAGCTTAGAGCCACATCAGCCCCAGCATTTT
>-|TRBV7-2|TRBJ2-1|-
CASSLVGGASGNEQFF
TGTGCCAGCAGCTTAGTAGGAGGGGCCTCCGGCAATGAGCAGTTCTTC
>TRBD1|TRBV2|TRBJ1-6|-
CASSGQESSYNSPLHF
TGTGCCAGCAGCGGACAGGAAAGCTCCTATAATTCACCCCTCCACTTT
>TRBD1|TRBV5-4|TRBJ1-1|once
CASSLNPRDSEAFF
TGTGCCAGCAGCTTGAACCCCAGGGACAGTGAAGCTTTCTTT
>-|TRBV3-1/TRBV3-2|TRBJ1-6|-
CASSSRRSYNSPLHF
TGTGCCAGCAGCTCCCGGAGATCCTATAATTCACCCCTCCACTTT
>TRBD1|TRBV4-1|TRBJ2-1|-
CASSQTGGDGYEQFF
TGCGCCAGCAGCCAAACAGGGGGCGACGGCTATGAGCAGTTCTTC
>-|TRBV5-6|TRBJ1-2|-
CASSLVRVGYTF
TGTGCCAGCAGCTTGGTACGCGTTGGCTACACCTTC
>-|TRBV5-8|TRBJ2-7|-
CASSSRGPLYEQYF
TGTGCCAGCAGCTCGAGAGGGCCCCTCTACGAGCAGTACTTC
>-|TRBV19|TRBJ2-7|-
CASSIDTGTDYEQYF
TGTGCCAGTAGTATAGACACCGGGACTGACTACGAGCAGTACTTC